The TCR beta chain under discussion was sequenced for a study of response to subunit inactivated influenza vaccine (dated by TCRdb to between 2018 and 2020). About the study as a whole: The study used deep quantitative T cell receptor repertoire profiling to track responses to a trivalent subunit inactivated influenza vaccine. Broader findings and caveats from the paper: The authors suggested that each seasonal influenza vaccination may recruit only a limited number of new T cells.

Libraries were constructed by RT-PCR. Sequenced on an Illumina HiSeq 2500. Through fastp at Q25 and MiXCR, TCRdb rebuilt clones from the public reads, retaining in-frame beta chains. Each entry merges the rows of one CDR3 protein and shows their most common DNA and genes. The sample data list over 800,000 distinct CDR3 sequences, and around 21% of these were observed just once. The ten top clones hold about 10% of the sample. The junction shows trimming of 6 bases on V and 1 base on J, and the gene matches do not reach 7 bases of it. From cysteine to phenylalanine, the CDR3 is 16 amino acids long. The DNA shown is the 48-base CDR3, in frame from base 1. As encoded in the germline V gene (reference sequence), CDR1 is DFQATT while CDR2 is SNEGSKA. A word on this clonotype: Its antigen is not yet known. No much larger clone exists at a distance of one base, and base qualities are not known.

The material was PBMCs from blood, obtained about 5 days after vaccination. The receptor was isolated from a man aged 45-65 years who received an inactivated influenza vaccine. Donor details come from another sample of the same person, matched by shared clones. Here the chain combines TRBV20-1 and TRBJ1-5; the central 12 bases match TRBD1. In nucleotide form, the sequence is TGCAGTGCAGGGACAGGGGGCGCGTGGAGCAATCAGCCCCAGCATTTT. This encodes CSAGTGGAWSNQPQHF.